The present TCR beta chain was sequenced within a study of T cell repertoires in cytomegalovirus infection. Study information: TCR beta signatures that were public indicated CMV infection and matching HLA type. Study conclusions and caveats: Cumulative public TCR beta family frequency identified carriers of CMV plus the relevant HLA. There were HLA-C-restricted CMV-specific TCR beta clonotypes dominating the ex vivo response.

About this clonotype itself: Its target is unknown.

The CDR3 sequence is 13 residues long. The J segment lost 8 bases and the V segment lost 6 bases, leaving 6 bases of the junction unmatched. Germline CDR1 reads MNHNY; CDR2 reads SVGAGI (reference sequence). TCRdb re-called the reads through MiXCR, storing one row per CDR3 protein. The sample lists about 160,000 distinct CDR3 sequences, roughly a sixth occurring once. The rearrangement joins TRBV6-6 to TRBJ2-4; 8 bases line up with TRBD1. The sequenced sample consisted of CD8+ T cells from PBMCs. The receptor comes from a human donor in good health (CMV status not recorded). Some clones in this sample may be carry-over from other donors' samples. This CDR3 reads CASRPQQGDIQYF. The DNA of the CDR3 is TGTGCCAGCAGGCCACAACAGGGGGACATTCAGTACTTC.